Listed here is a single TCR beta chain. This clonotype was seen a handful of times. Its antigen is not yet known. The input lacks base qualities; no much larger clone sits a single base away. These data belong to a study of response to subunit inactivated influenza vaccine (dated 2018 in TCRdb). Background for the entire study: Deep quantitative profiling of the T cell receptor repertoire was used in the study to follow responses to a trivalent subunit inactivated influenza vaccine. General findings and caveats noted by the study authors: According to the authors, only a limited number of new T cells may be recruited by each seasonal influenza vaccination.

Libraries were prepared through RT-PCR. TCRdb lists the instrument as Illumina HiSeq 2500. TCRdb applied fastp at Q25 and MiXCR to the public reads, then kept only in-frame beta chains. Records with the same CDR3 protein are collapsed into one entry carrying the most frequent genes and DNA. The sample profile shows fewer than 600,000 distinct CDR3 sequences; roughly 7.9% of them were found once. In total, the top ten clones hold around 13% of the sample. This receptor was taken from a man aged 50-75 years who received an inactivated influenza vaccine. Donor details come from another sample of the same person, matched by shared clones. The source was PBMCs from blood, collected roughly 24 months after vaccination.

Read as DNA, the sequence is TGTGCCAGCAGTTTGGGGGGAGAGGGGAATGAGCAGTTCTTC. The resulting protein is CASSLGGEGNEQFF. The sequence is built from TRBV12-3 or TRBV12-4 and TRBJ2-1; the D gene is perhaps TRBD2, on 6 matching bases. The CDR3 contains 14 residues, cysteine and phenylalanine counted. The CDR3 DNA has 42 bases and is translated from base 1. V gives up 3 bases and J gives up 7 bases, and the segment between their germline ends measures 13 bases.